This T cell receptor (beta chain) was sequenced for a study of cytomegalovirus exposure and HLA in healthy donors. Researchers ran the PCR with 60 Vbeta and 13 Jbeta primers. Data came from immunoSEQ multiplex PCR; TCRdb stores just in-frame clones and leaves some out. The sample has about 51,000 clones; the top ten hold about 24%. This CDR3 has 13 residues. V was cut by 2 bases and J by 8 bases, with 12 bases left in between. Per germline, CDR1 SGHTA and CDR2 FQGTGA. The chain joins TRBV7-3 to TRBJ1-2; D not resolved. Material: PBMCs. The receptor was derived from a man aged 35 to 55 in good health and CMV-seropositive. CDR3 sequence (DNA): TGTGCCAGCAGCTTAGTGGCGGGGAGAGGCTACACCTTC. The encoded protein is CASSLVAGRGYTF.